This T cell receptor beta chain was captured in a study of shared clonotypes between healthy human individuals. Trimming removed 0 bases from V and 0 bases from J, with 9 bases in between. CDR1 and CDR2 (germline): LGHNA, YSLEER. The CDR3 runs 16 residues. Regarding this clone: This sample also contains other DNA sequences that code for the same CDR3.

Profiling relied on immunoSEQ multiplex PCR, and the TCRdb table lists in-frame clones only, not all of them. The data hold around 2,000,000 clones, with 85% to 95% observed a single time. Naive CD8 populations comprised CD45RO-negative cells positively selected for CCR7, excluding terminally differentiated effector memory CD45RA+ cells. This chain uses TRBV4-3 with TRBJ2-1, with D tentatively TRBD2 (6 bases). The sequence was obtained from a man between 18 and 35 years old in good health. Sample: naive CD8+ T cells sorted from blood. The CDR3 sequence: CASSQDSGGSYNEQFF. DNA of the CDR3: TGCGCCAGCAGCCAAGATAGCGGAGGCTCCTACAATGAGCAGTTCTTC.